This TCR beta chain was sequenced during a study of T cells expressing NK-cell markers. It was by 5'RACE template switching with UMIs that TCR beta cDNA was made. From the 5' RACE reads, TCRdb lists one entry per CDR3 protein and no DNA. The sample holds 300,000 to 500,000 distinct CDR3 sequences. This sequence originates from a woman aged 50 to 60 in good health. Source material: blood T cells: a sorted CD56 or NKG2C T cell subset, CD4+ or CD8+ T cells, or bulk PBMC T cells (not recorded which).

CDR3 protein: CASTVDSGNTIYF. The chain couples TRBV19 to TRBJ1-3. This CDR3 is 13 amino acids long. The germline V gene encodes CDR1 LNHDA and CDR2 SQIVND (reference sequence).